Shown below are 10 T cell receptor beta chains from a single sample sequenced in a study of blood T cell repertoires in COVID-19. Measured with immunoSEQ multiplex PCR; TCRdb has only the in-frame clones, and not every one. The repertoire includes fewer than 250,000 clones, roughly four fifths of them detected once, and about 4.8% sits in the top ten. The specimen was peripheral blood. The receptors here all came from a woman in her sixties or seventies with acute or convalescent COVID-19.

The chain is built from TRBV5-8 and TRBJ2-7, with D tentatively TRBD2 (6 bases). CDR3 length equals 15 residues. V shed 1 base and J shed 2 bases, with 13 bases lying between them. Germline assignment: CDR1 SGHTS and CDR2 YDEGEE. The CDR3 nucleotides are TGTGCCAGCAGCTTGTGGGGGGACGGTCCCTACGAGCAGTACTTC. It translates to CASSLWGDGPYEQYF.

J is TRBJ1-1 and V is TRBV28, with 7 bases aligning to TRBD1. CDR1 is MDHEN and CDR2 is SYDVKM in the germline V gene. The J segment lost 0 bases and the V segment lost 11 bases, leaving 6 bases of the junction unmatched. The CDR3 has 13 residues. CDR3 sequence: CAGSTGLNTEAFF. The CDR3 bases are TGTGCCGGCTCGACAGGGCTGAACACTGAAGCTTTCTTT.

Only one count was recorded for this clone. The sample carries other DNA sequences with the same CDR3. As DNA, the CDR3 is TGTGCCAGCAGCTCCACGGGCAATCAGCCCCAGCATTTT. Its protein product is CASSSTGNQPQHF. The chain is built from TRBV6-5 and TRBJ1-5; D is unclear. Trimming took 6 bases from V and 2 from J, leaving 8 bases between them. CDR3 size: 13 residues. CDR1 is MNHEY and CDR2 is SVGAGI in the germline V gene.

The chain has TRBV10-3 and TRBJ2-7; unclear D gene. The CDR3 spans 14 residues. CDR1 and CDR2 from the germline V gene are ENHRY and SYGVKD. The V end lost 6 bases, the J end lost 3 bases, and 15 bases lay between the germline ends. CDR3 bases: TGTGCCATCAGGATAGGCGACATCGGCTACGAGCAGTACTTC. Amino acid sequence: CAIRIGDIGYEQYF.

The rearrangement joins TRBV2 to TRBJ1-4; D is possibly TRBD1 (5 bases). The CDR3 consists of 13 residues. V dropped 9 bases and J dropped 1 base, with 9 bases sitting between them. From germline, CDR1 is SNHLY and CDR2 FYNNEI. The DNA for the CDR3 is TGTGCCAGGACTCAGGGAACTAATGAAAAACTGTTTTTT. Translation gives CARTQGTNEKLFF. The full variable domain, rest sourced from reference TRBV2 and TRBJ1-4, is EPEVTQTPSHQVTQMGQEVILRCVPISNHLYFYWYRQILGQKVEFLVSFYNNEISEKSEIFDDQFSVERPDGSNFTLKIRSTKLEDSAMYFCARTQGTNEKLFFGSGTQLSVL.

This chain joins TRBV6-5 and TRBJ2-7; 7 bases fit TRBD1. This CDR3 comprises 13 residues. CDR1 is MNHEY and CDR2 is SVGAGI in the germline V gene. Trimming at V came to 5 bases and at J to 3 bases, leaving 4 bases not matched to a gene. The CDR3 here is CASSTGQFYEQYF. DNA for the CDR3: TGTGCCAGCAGTACGGGACAGTTCTACGAGCAGTACTTC.

For this clone: Distinct nucleotide sequences in the sample also encode this CDR3. The chain is built from TRBV12-3 or TRBV12-4 and TRBJ1-5; no reliable D call. This CDR3 region has 13 residues. Between the trimmed V and J ends, which lost 6 bases and 4 bases, there was a span of 10 bases. CDR3 sequence reads: CASRTGSNQPQHF. For the CDR3, the DNA is TGTGCCAGCAGGACGGGGAGTAATCAGCCCCAGCATTTT.

This clone has only a few counts. J is TRBJ1-2 and V is TRBV10-3, with 10 bases fitting TRBD1. The V gene end was trimmed by 9 bases and the J gene end by 1 base; junction bases not matched to a gene: 11. The V gene's germline CDR1 is ENHRY and CDR2 SYGVKD. The CDR3 sequence is 16 residues long. The CDR3 protein is CAITGTGEASNYGYTF. In nucleotides, the CDR3 is TGTGCCATTACCGGGACAGGGGAGGCTAGTAACTATGGCTACACCTTC.

This rearrangement joins TRBV5-6 to TRBJ1-4; the D gene is possibly TRBD1 (5 bases). With 5 bases removed from V and 8 bases from J, the gap between germline ends came to 13 bases. The CDR3 sequence is 13 residues long. CDR1 is SGHDT and CDR2 is YYEEEE in the germline V gene. CDR3 sequence reads: CASSPGLAEKLFF. The CDR3 region has the DNA TGTGCCAGCAGTCCAGGGTTAGCCGAAAAACTGTTTTTT.

Written as DNA, the CDR3 is TGCAGCGTTGCAGGGCTGAATGAGCAGTTCTTC. Translation gives CSVAGLNEQFF. The chain employs TRBV29-1 and TRBJ2-1; tentative D call: TRBD1 (5 bases). The CDR3 spans 11 residues. Trimming left V 4 bases short and J 7 bases short, with 8 bases between. Germline lookup yields CDR1 SQVTM and CDR2 ANQGSEA.